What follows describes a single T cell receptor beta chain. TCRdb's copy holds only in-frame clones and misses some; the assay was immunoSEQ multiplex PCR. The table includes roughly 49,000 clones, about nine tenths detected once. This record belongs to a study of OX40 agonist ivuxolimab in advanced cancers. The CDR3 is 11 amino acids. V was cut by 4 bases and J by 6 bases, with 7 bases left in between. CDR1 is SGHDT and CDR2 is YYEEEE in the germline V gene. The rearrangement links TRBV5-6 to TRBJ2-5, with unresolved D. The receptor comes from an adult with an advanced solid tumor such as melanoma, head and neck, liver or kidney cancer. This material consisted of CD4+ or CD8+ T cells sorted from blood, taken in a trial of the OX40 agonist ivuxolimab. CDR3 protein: CASSHTKTQYF. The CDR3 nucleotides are TGTGCCAGCAGCCACACCAAGACCCAGTACTTC.